The rows below give T cell receptor beta chains drawn from one sample of a study of PD-L1 blockade in urothelial cancer. Some clones are missing from TCRdb's copy, which holds only in-frame ones; the method was immunoSEQ multiplex PCR. The data show 50,000 to 65,000 clones, with nearly 85% seen just once and roughly 5% held by the top ten. The specimen was PBMCs, collected around atezolizumab (anti-PD-L1) treatment. These receptors originate from a man aged 35 to 55 with urothelial cancer. Each CDR3 is given without its conserved first and last residue.

j_gene: TRBJ1-4
v_gene: TRBV28
CDR3aa: ASSFNRYRRSEKLF

j_gene: TRBJ1-5
v_gene: TRBV4-2
CDR3aa: ASSLRQGGNQPQH

j_gene: TRBJ2-4
v_gene: TRBV27
CDR3aa: ASTERGGSIQY

j_gene: TRBJ1-2
v_gene: TRBV30
CDR3aa: ACDRGSGYT

j_gene: TRBJ2-1
v_gene: TRBV6-5
CDR3aa: ASSTPGTVGKEQF

j_gene: TRBJ1-1
v_gene: TRBV9
CDR3aa: ASSRTGTVNTEAF

j_gene: TRBJ2-5
v_gene: TRBV28
CDR3aa: ASSSRDRGGTQY

j_gene: TRBJ2-5
v_gene: TRBV2
CDR3aa: ASSGDRQETQY

j_gene: TRBJ2-2
v_gene: TRBV5-6
CDR3aa: ASSLGPGLAGGAGELF

j_gene: TRBJ2-7
v_gene: TRBV6-5
CDR3aa: ASREGLVSHEQY

j_gene: TRBJ2-7
v_gene: TRBV6-5
CDR3aa: ASRERDRVYEQY

j_gene: TRBJ2-2
v_gene: TRBV28
CDR3aa: ASSPGGTGELF

j_gene: TRBJ1-5
v_gene: TRBV30
CDR3aa: AWSDSGGLTQH

j_gene: TRBJ1-5
v_gene: TRBV5-8
CDR3aa: ASSLYQNSQPQH

j_gene: TRBJ2-1
v_gene: TRBV5-1
CDR3aa: ASSLAPGQGNEQF

j_gene: TRBJ1-1
v_gene: TRBV7-9
CDR3aa: ASSLLSGDTEAF

j_gene: TRBJ2-5
v_gene: TRBV19
CDR3aa: ASSIDLSTSGGQETQY

j_gene: TRBJ1-2
v_gene: TRBV6-5
CDR3aa: ASSSPRQLANYGYT

j_gene: TRBJ2-1
v_gene: TRBV14
CDR3aa: ASSQVGLAGEDPSYNEQF

j_gene: TRBJ2-1
v_gene: TRBV23-1
CDR3aa: ASNQVGGPEQF

j_gene: TRBJ1-1
v_gene: TRBV7-3
CDR3aa: ASSLTGGTEAF

j_gene: TRBJ2-1
v_gene: TRBV9
CDR3aa: ASSVASGSVDEQF

j_gene: TRBJ2-1
v_gene: TRBV27
CDR3aa: ASSLSRGYNEQF

j_gene: TRBJ2-1
v_gene: TRBV4-3
CDR3aa: ASRSGTGNSYNEQF

j_gene: TRBJ2-3
v_gene: TRBV9
CDR3aa: ASSASGQATDTQY

j_gene: TRBJ2-7
v_gene: TRBV30
CDR3aa: ACGPLPRRGYEQY

j_gene: TRBJ2-5
v_gene: TRBV7-9
CDR3aa: ASSLGASGVGEETQY

j_gene: TRBJ2-1
v_gene: TRBV6-5
CDR3aa: ASSYSNRGGDEQF

j_gene: TRBJ1-5
v_gene: TRBV9
CDR3aa: ASGTVNQPQH

j_gene: TRBJ1-4
v_gene: TRBV30
CDR3aa: AARDSGREKLF